The 20 T cell receptor beta chains below come from one sample, sequenced in a study of T cell responses to AZD1222 COVID-19 vaccine. TCRdb's table, derived via immunoSEQ multiplex PCR, lists solely in-frame clones and lacks some. The sample records about 160,000 clones, approximately 89% being singletons. The sample in question was peripheral blood, obtained on day 0 of AZD1222 vaccination. These receptors all stem from an adult in good health.

The chain joins TRBV9 to TRBJ2-1; 10 nucleotides agree with TRBD2. CDR1 SGDLS and CDR2 YYNGEE come from the germline V gene. The CDR3 extends over 15 amino acids. V trimming: 3 bases; J trimming: 8 bases; junction bases outside the gene matches: 8. The CDR3 protein is CASSATSGRAHEQFF. CDR3 bases: TGTGCCAGCAGCGCCACGAGCGGGAGGGCCCATGAGCAGTTCTTC.

This clone was picked up one time. The chain uses TRBV10-3 and TRBJ2-3; tentatively, D is TRBD1 (6 bases). This CDR3 has 13 amino acids. Germline V gene sequence: CDR1 ENHRY, CDR2 SYGVKD. V lost 11 bases to trimming and J lost 1 base, with 13 bases between them. The CDR3 DNA reads as TGTGCCTCACAGGGTTGGGGCACAGATACGCAGTATTTT. Its translation is CASQGWGTDTQYF.

The chain combines TRBV29-1 with TRBJ2-7; TRBD1 might be the D (6 bases). Trimming took off 5 bases at V and 2 bases at J, with 10 bases between the two ends. Germline V gene sequence: CDR1 SQVTM, CDR2 ANQGSEA. The CDR3 loop spans 12 amino acids. The CDR3 here is CSVSQGTYEQYF. The CDR3 region has the DNA TGCAGCGTTAGTCAGGGGACCTACGAGCAGTACTTC.

The chain links TRBV19 to TRBJ1-2; no reliable D call. Deletions cut 7 bases from V and 4 bases from J, with 16 bases between. The germline gives CDR1 LNHDA, CDR2 SQIVND (reference sequence). The CDR3 is 14 residues long. In nucleotides, the CDR3 is TGTGCCAGTACCCCCAATGGGCGTGGCTATGGCTACACCTTC. Protein product: CASTPNGRGYGYTF.

V usage is TRBV4-1 and J usage is TRBJ2-7; no clear D. The V end lost 2 bases, the J end lost 0 bases, and 8 bases lay between the germline ends. CDR1 and CDR2 (germline): MGHRA, YSYEKL. This CDR3 is 14 amino acids long. CDR3 nucleotide sequence: TGCGCCAGCAGCCAAATAGGAAGCTCCTACGAGCAGTACTTC. The encoded protein is CASSQIGSSYEQYF.

The V call is TRBV28, the J call TRBJ2-3; 8 bases align to TRBD2. The CDR3 consists of 15 residues. CDR1 is MDHEN and CDR2 is SYDVKM in the germline V gene. V trimming: 1 base; J trimming: 3 bases; junction bases outside the gene matches: 3. CDR3 residues: CASSLSASGTDTQYF. The CDR3 bases are TGTGCCAGCAGTTTATCGGCTAGCGGGACAGATACGCAGTATTTT.

A few counts support this clone. The chain is built from TRBV19 and TRBJ2-7, with 14 bases matching TRBD2. Germline V gene lookup returns CDR1 LNHDA and CDR2 SQIVND (reference sequence). Trimming cost V 3 bases and J 5 bases; bases outside gene matches: 3. The CDR3 loop spans 15 amino acids. In DNA, the CDR3 is TGTGCCAGTAGTATCGGGACTAGCGGGAGTAACGAGCAGTACTTC. Translation: CASSIGTSGSNEQYF.

The chain recombines TRBV6-5 with TRBJ1-2, with 10 bases lining up with TRBD1. The V gene end was trimmed by 5 bases and the J gene end by 3 bases; junction bases not matched to a gene: 6. The germline V gene has CDR1 MNHEY and CDR2 SVGAGI. This CDR3 has 15 amino acids. The CDR3 region is CASSPPGQGYYGYTF. The CDR3 DNA sequence: TGTGCCAGCAGTCCCCCGGGACAGGGGTACTATGGCTACACCTTC.

This rearrangement joins TRBV7-8 to TRBJ1-2, with TRBD1 matching 8 bases. This CDR3 is 16 amino acids long. Trimming cost V 2 bases and J 4 bases; bases outside gene matches: 9. The V gene's germline CDR1 is SGHVS and CDR2 FQNEAQ. As DNA, the CDR3 is TGTGCCAGCAGCTTACAGCCCAGGGGGCCGGGCTATGGCTACACCTTC. Protein product: CASSLQPRGPGYGYTF.

This clone has only one observation. The chain links TRBV19 to TRBJ2-5; 8 bases map to TRBD1. Germline V gives CDR1 LNHDA, CDR2 SQIVND (reference sequence). This CDR3 is built from 13 residues. For the CDR3, the DNA is TGTGCTTACGGACAGGGTGACCAAGAGACCCAGTACTTC. It codes for CAYGQGDQETQYF.

The chain has TRBV24-1 and TRBJ2-1, with 10 bases identical to TRBD2. The CDR3 spans 15 residues. V gave up 7 bases and J gave up 0 bases; unmatched junction bases: 2. Germline V gene lookup returns CDR1 KGHDR and CDR2 SFDVKD. The CDR3 region has the DNA TGTGCCACCAGAGCGGGAGGGGTCTCCTACAATGAGCAGTTCTTC. Translating it yields CATRAGGVSYNEQFF.

J is TRBJ1-5 and V is TRBV6-4; D is unclear. The CDR3 totals 13 residues. Trimming left V 2 bases short and J 6 bases short, with 8 bases between. The V gene's germline CDR1 is MRHNA and CDR2 SNTAGT. The CDR3 region is CASSDELGQPQHF. As DNA, the CDR3 is TGTGCCAGCAGTGACGAGTTAGGTCAGCCCCAGCATTTT.

The chain combines TRBV6-5 with TRBJ2-4; D uncertain. The V end was cut by 7 bases, the J end by 6 bases, with 13 bases between. CDR3 length equals 13 residues. The germline V gene encodes CDR1 MNHEY and CDR2 SVGAGI. This CDR3 reads CASIRPGSNIQYF. DNA for the CDR3: TGTGCCAGCATCCGGCCAGGTTCAAACATTCAGTACTTC.

The chain combines TRBV3-1 (or the pseudogene TRBV3-2) with TRBJ1-1, with D maybe TRBD1 (5 bases). V lost 4 bases to trimming and J lost 6 bases, with 18 bases between them. The germline V gene encodes CDR1 LGHDT and CDR2 YNNKEL (reference sequence). This CDR3 contains 15 residues. The chain's CDR3 is CASSLSRGTTSEAFF. The CDR3 DNA reads TGTGCCAGCAGCCTATCAAGAGGGACGACTTCTGAAGCTTTCTTT.

This rearrangement joins TRBV24-1 to TRBJ2-3, with 7 positions matching TRBD2. The length of the CDR3 is 15 residues. V lost 8 bases and J lost 0; bases outside the gene matches: 7. Germline V gene lookup returns CDR1 KGHDR and CDR2 SFDVKD. The CDR3 sequence is CATKRSGKSTDTQYF. CDR3 nucleotide sequence: TGTGCCACCAAACGCAGCGGGAAGAGCACAGATACGCAGTATTTT.

The V call is TRBV5-1, the J call TRBJ1-1, with D perhaps matching TRBD1 (6 bases). Germline CDR1 reads SGHRS; CDR2 reads YFSETQ. The CDR3 has 14 residues. V shed 1 base and J shed 10 bases, with 17 bases lying between them. Written as DNA, the CDR3 is TGCGCCAGCAGCTTGTCGTATCCGGCACAGGGAGCTTTCTTT. Translating gives CASSLSYPAQGAFF.

V and J are TRBV9 and TRBJ2-7, with 9 positions matching TRBD2. From germline, CDR1 is SGDLS and CDR2 YYNGEE. Trimming at V came to 1 base and at J to 3 bases, leaving 5 bases not matched to a gene. This CDR3 spans 15 amino acids. The CDR3 coding sequence is TGTGCCAGCAGCGTAAATAGCGGGAGCATCTACGAGCAGTACTTC. It is translated as CASSVNSGSIYEQYF.

This clone was seen only a few times. The chain carries TRBV6-5 and TRBJ2-6; D ambiguous. The V end lost 4 bases, the J end lost 2 bases, and 9 bases lay between the germline ends. CDR1 is MNHEY and CDR2 is SVGAGI in the germline V gene. The CDR3 runs 15 residues. CDR3 DNA: TGTGCCAGCAGTTTCCTGGGCGCTGGGGCCAACGTCCTGACTTTC. Protein sequence: CASSFLGAGANVLTF.

In this sample, this clone turned up once. V gene TRBV28 combines with J gene TRBJ1-5; D is unresolved. V was trimmed by 3 bases and J by 2 bases, leaving 11 bases between them. CDR1 and CDR2 from the germline V gene are MDHEN and SYDVKM. This CDR3 contains 15 residues. CDR3 residues: CASSLSVLGNQPQHF. In nucleotides, the CDR3 is TGTGCCAGCAGTTTGTCAGTACTAGGCAATCAGCCCCAGCATTTT.

The rearrangement links TRBV7-2 to TRBJ2-5; a possible D gene is TRBD2 (5 bases). The CDR3 has 15 amino acids. V lost 5 bases and J lost 0, with 13 bases in between. Germline CDR1 reads SGHTA; CDR2 reads FQGNSA. The CDR3: CASSPGGWYQETQYF. The CDR3 nucleotides are TGTGCCAGCAGCCCGGGCGGGTGGTACCAAGAGACCCAGTACTTC. The full variable domain, completed using reference TRBV7-2 and TRBJ2-5, is GAGVSQSPSNKVTEKGKDVELRCDPISGHTALYWYRQSLGQGLEFLIYFQGNSAPDKSGLPSDRFSAERTGGSVSTLTIQRTQQEDSAVYLCASSPGGWYQETQYFGPGTRLLVL.